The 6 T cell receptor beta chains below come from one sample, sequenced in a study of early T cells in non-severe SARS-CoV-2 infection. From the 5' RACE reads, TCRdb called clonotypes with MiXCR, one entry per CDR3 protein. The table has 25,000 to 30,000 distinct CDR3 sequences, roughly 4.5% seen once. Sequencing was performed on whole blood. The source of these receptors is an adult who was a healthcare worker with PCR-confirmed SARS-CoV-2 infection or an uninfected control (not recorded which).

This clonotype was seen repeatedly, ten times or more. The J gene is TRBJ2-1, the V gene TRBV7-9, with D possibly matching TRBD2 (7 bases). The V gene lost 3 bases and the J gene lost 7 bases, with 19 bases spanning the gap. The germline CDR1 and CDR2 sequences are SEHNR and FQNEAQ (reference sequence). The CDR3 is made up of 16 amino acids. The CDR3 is CASSLKRGGGVNEQFF. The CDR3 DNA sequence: TGTGCCAGCAGCTTGAAACGAGGGGGAGGGGTGAATGAGCAGTTCTTC. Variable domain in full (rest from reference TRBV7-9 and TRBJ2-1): DTGVSQNPRHKITKRGQNVTFRCDPISEHNRLYWYRQTLGQGPEFLTYFQNEAQLEKSRLLSDRFSAERPKGSFSTLEIQRTEQGDSAMYLCASSLKRGGGVNEQFFGPGTRLTVL.

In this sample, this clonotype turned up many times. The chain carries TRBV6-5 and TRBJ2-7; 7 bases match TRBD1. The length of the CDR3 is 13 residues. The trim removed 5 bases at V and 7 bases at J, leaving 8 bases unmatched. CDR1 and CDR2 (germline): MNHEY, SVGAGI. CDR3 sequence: CASSRQGGPEQYF. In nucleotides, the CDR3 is TGTGCCAGCAGTAGACAGGGTGGGCCTGAGCAGTACTTC.

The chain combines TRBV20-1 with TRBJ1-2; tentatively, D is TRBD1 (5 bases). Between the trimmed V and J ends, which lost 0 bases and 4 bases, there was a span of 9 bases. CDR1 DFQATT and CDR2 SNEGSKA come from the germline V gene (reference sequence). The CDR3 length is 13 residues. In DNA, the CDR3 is TGCAGTGCTAGAGATCCTCAGGGCTATGGCTACACCTTC. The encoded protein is CSARDPQGYGYTF.

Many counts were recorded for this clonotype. CDR3 coding DNA: TGTGCCAGCAGCCAAGGAGTACAGGGGACGGGGGAGACCCAGTACTTC. It codes for CASSQGVQGTGETQYF. This chain uses TRBV3-1 with TRBJ2-5; TRBD1 aligns across 7 bases. Looked up from germline, CDR1 is LGHDT and CDR2 is YNNKEL (reference sequence). The CDR3 runs 16 residues. J gave up 5 bases and V 1 base, and 10 bases lay outside the gene matches.

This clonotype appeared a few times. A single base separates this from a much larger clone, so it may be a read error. CDR3 DNA: TGCAGCGCCGAACTAGTGGGGGGCACAGATACGCAGTATTTT. This translates into CSAELVGGTDTQYF. This chain uses TRBV29-1 with TRBJ2-3; D possibly uses TRBD1 or TRBD2 (5 bases each). Germline values: CDR1 SQVTM, CDR2 ANQGSEA. Deletions cut 7 bases from V and 1 base from J, with 15 bases between. The CDR3 totals 14 residues.

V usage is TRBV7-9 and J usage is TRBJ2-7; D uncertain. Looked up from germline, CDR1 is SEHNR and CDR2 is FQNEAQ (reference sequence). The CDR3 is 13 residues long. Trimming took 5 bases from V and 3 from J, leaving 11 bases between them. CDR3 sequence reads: CASSPPNYYEQYF. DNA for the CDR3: TGTGCCAGCAGCCCCCCGAACTACTACGAGCAGTACTTC.